This T cell receptor beta chain was retrieved from a study of cytomegalovirus exposure and HLA in healthy donors. Study-level results: What a later analysis showed was that several of the most significant clusters appeared linked to common viral pathogens. Apart from CMV serostatus, no immune exposure information was available.

The V gene lost 6 bases and the J gene lost 2 bases, with 7 bases spanning the gap. Germline V gene sequence: CDR1 WSHSY, CDR2 SAAADI. The CDR3 contains 12 residues. This clone was detected only a few times. Its antigen is as yet unknown. Primers for the PCR totalled 60 Vbeta and 13 Jbeta. Assay used: immunoSEQ multiplex PCR; TCRdb lists only in-frame clones, some missing. The table records 220,000 or so clones, approximately 79% of them present only once. The chain has TRBV10-2 and TRBJ1-2; D is uncertain. Sequenced input: PBMCs. This receptor was taken from a man between 45 and 60 years old in good health and CMV-seronegative. CDR3 DNA: TGCGCCAGCAGGAGTGCGAACTATGGCTACACCTTC. Residues: CASRSANYGYTF.